This T cell receptor beta chain was documented in a study of blood T cell repertoires in COVID-19. Study in general: Donors in the United States, Italy and Spain gave samples during acute or convalescent COVID-19. Sources were T cells, B-cell-depleted T cells, or PBMCs; the material itself was cDNA or gDNA.

The germline V gene encodes CDR1 SQVTM and CDR2 ANQGSEA. The V and J ends lost 0 bases and 5 bases, in that order; junction bases with no gene match: 12. The CDR3 covers 16 residues. Original processing notes: Estimates of nucleated cell counts were drawn from the amplification of reference gene primers. TCRdb's copy holds only in-frame clones and misses some; the assay was immunoSEQ multiplex PCR. The V and J calls and clone size were taken over from that table, and D and trimming were inferred from the DNA. This table holds about 68,000 clones, 70% to 90% found once. The sequence was collected from a man aged 50 to 59 with acute or convalescent COVID-19. The specimen was peripheral blood. The chain couples TRBV29-1 to TRBJ2-5; 7 bases are shared with TRBD2. CDR3 in DNA: TGCAGCGTTGAAGATGGCTCTCGCGGGAGAGGGGAGACCCAGTACTTC. Amino acid sequence: CSVEDGSRGRGETQYF.